What follows are 20 T cell receptor beta chains derived from one specimen sequenced in a study of neurological immune-mediated disorders. TCRdb recomputed calls from the 5' RACE reads with MiXCR, one row per CDR3 protein. The sample gives roughly 59,000 distinct CDR3 sequences, approximately 5.1% of which show up once; around 5.1% is in the top ten. Material: PBMCs. These receptor sequences come from a human donor with multiple sclerosis. The donor label of this sample is uncertain.

This clonotype has ten or more counts. This chain joins TRBV4-1 and TRBJ2-1; TRBD1 aligns across 8 bases. This CDR3 spans 15 amino acids. The germline V gene has CDR1 MGHRA and CDR2 YSYEKL. J gave up 4 bases and V 4 bases, and 6 bases lay outside the gene matches. The CDR3 region is CASSLDRGPYNEQFF. The DNA of the CDR3 is TGCGCCAGCAGCCTTGACAGGGGCCCTTACAATGAGCAGTTCTTC.

Ten or more counts support this clonotype. The rearrangement uses TRBV5-1 and TRBJ2-7; a possible D gene is TRBD1 (6 bases). CDR1 and CDR2 (germline): SGHRS, YFSETQ. CDR3 length: 13 amino acids. V dropped 2 bases and J dropped 2 bases, with 8 bases sitting between them. The CDR3 reads CASSLDRTYEQYF. The CDR3 coding sequence is TGCGCCAGCAGCTTAGACAGGACCTACGAGCAGTACTTC.

The chain employs TRBV5-1 and TRBJ1-1, with D hard to call. Germline V gene sequence: CDR1 SGHRS, CDR2 YFSETQ. V dropped 2 bases and J dropped 5 bases, with 7 bases sitting between them. The CDR3 is 12 amino acids. CDR3 amino acids: CASSFEGTEAFF. In DNA form, the CDR3 reads TGCGCCAGCAGCTTCGAGGGTACTGAAGCTTTCTTT.

The chain uses TRBV19 and TRBJ1-5; unclear D gene. The germline V and J ends were trimmed by 3 bases and 3 bases, with 9 bases remaining between them. The CDR3 has 14 amino acids. The germline V gene encodes CDR1 LNHDA and CDR2 SQIVND (reference sequence). The CDR3 DNA reads as TGTGCCAGTAGTATTGTCGGGTTCAATCAGCCCCAGCATTTT. Amino acid sequence: CASSIVGFNQPQHF.

This chain joins TRBV20-1 and TRBJ1-1; weak D call: TRBD1 (5 bases). The CDR3 length is 14 residues. Germline V gives CDR1 DFQATT, CDR2 SNEGSKA (reference sequence). The V and J ends lost 6 bases and 1 base respectively, with 15 bases between them. The CDR3 coding sequence is TGCAGTGCCTACCCGGGACTGGGGAACACTGAAGCTTTCTTT. Translating it yields CSAYPGLGNTEAFF.

This clonotype was seen repeatedly, ten times or more. V and J are TRBV9 and TRBJ2-1; D perhaps matches TRBD2 (6 bases). The CDR3 contains 15 residues. Trimming left V 0 bases short and J 2 bases short, with 9 bases between. Germline V gene sequence: CDR1 SGDLS, CDR2 YYNGEE. CDR3 amino acids: CASSVVPGAYNEQFF. The CDR3 bases are TGTGCCAGCAGCGTAGTTCCGGGGGCCTACAATGAGCAGTTCTTC.

This clonotype was detected ten times or more. The chain recombines TRBV10-3 with TRBJ1-2, with 9 bases fitting TRBD1. This CDR3 is built from 15 residues. J gave up 7 bases and V 10 bases, and 16 bases lay outside the gene matches. Germline V gene sequence: CDR1 ENHRY, CDR2 SYGVKD. The CDR3 reads CATIEGDRVVRGYTF. CDR3 sequence (DNA): TGTGCCACTATCGAAGGGGACAGGGTGGTACGTGGCTACACCTTC.

This clonotype came up many times. The gene calls are TRBV20-1 and TRBJ2-1, with 7 bases lining up with TRBD2. Per the germline V gene, CDR1 is DFQATT and CDR2 is SNEGSKA (reference sequence). The CDR3 runs to 10 residues. V shed 6 bases and J 11 bases; nucleotides not matched to a gene: 4. CDR3 protein: CSAAGDKQFF. CDR3 sequence (DNA): TGCAGTGCCGCGGGGGATAAGCAGTTCTTC.

This clonotype was counted many times. V gene TRBV6-1 combines with J gene TRBJ2-1; possibly TRBD2 for D (6 bases). CDR1 is MNHNS and CDR2 is SASEGT in the germline V gene. Trimming cost V 1 base and J 6 bases, with 10 bases left between them. The CDR3 has 14 residues. CDR3 DNA: TGTGCCAGCAGTGAAGGGGGGACTCGCAATGAGCAGTTCTTC. It codes for CASSEGGTRNEQFF.

In this sample, this clonotype turned up many times. The V gene is TRBV4-1, the J gene TRBJ2-3; the D is unclear. The CDR3 is 14 residues long. V was cut by 7 bases and J by 2 bases, with 13 bases left in between. Germline assignment: CDR1 MGHRA and CDR2 YSYEKL. Written as DNA, the CDR3 is TGCGCCAGCAACCGTTCACCTTTCACAGATACGCAGTATTTT. Its translation: CASNRSPFTDTQYF.

This clonotype came up many times. V is TRBV3-1 and J is TRBJ2-1; D not resolved. CDR1 and CDR2 (germline): LGHDT, YNNKEL (reference sequence). The CDR3 covers 16 residues. Deletions cut 4 bases from V and 1 base from J, with 14 bases between. The CDR3 nucleotides read TGTGCCAGCAGCCCGCCTTGGTCCGTTTCCTACAATGAGCAGTTCTTC. Encoded protein: CASSPPWSVSYNEQFF.

Many counts were recorded for this clonotype. The V call is TRBV5-5, the J call TRBJ2-1, with 7 bases fitting TRBD2. The CDR3 consists of 15 residues. Trimming at V came to 4 bases and at J to 3 bases, leaving 7 bases not matched to a gene. CDR1 SGHKS and CDR2 YYEKEE come from the germline V gene (reference sequence). In nucleotides, the CDR3 is TGTGCCAGCAGCCGAAGCGGGGACCTCTACAATGAGCAGTTCTTC. Its translation is CASSRSGDLYNEQFF.

This clonotype was counted ten times or more. The V and J genes are TRBV3-1 and TRBJ2-3; D might be TRBD2 (6 bases). CDR3 size: 18 residues. Looked up from germline, CDR1 is LGHDT and CDR2 is YNNKEL (reference sequence). Trimming removed 4 bases from V and 2 bases from J, with 22 bases in between. The CDR3 here is CASSPFFRDSSSTDTQYF. The CDR3 nucleotides read TGTGCCAGCAGCCCCTTCTTCCGGGACTCCTCGTCCACAGATACGCAGTATTTT.

V gene TRBV5-1 combines with J gene TRBJ1-1; D uncertain. CDR3 length: 12 amino acids. Trimming shortened V by 5 bases and J by 5 bases, and 10 bases separated the two germline ends. Per germline, CDR1 SGHRS and CDR2 YFSETQ. The CDR3 loop is CASRSGGTEAFF. The CDR3 bases are TGCGCCAGCAGGTCCGGTGGAACTGAAGCTTTCTTT.

This clonotype was seen at least ten times. The CDR3 loop reads CASKSGGATDTQYF. In nucleotides, the CDR3 is TGTGCCAGCAAGAGCGGGGGGGCCACAGATACGCAGTATTTT. The J gene is TRBJ2-3, the V gene TRBV7-9; TRBD2 matches 10 bases. Germline CDR1 SEHNR, CDR2 FQNEAQ (reference sequence). Trimming cost V 7 bases and J 2 bases; bases outside gene matches: 3. The CDR3 extends over 14 amino acids.

This clonotype was observed at least ten times. CDR3 amino acids: CASSSAGGDTQYF. The DNA of the CDR3 is TGCGCCAGCAGCTCGGCAGGAGGAGATACGCAGTATTTT. This rearrangement joins TRBV5-1 to TRBJ2-3; possible D gene TRBD2, 5 bases. Looked up from germline, CDR1 is SGHRS and CDR2 is YFSETQ. The V end lost 3 bases, the J end lost 5 bases, and 10 bases lay between the germline ends. This CDR3 is 13 amino acids long.

This clonotype was found many times. The rearrangement links TRBV5-1 to TRBJ1-1, with D possibly TRBD1 on 5 matching bases. Trimming stripped 0 bases from V and 5 bases from J, with 14 bases between. This CDR3 is 15 amino acids long. The germline V gene has CDR1 SGHRS and CDR2 YFSETQ. CDR3 DNA sequence: TGCGCCAGCAGCTTGGCGACGGGGCAGTGGACTGAAGCTTTCTTT. It yields the protein CASSLATGQWTEAFF.

This clonotype was recorded at least ten times. The chain couples TRBV5-1 to TRBJ2-1; D not resolved. The V gene's germline CDR1 is SGHRS and CDR2 YFSETQ. Trimming left V 3 bases short and J 6 bases short, with 7 bases between. The CDR3 sequence is 12 residues long. CDR3 sequence reads: CASSSQFNEQFF. The DNA of the CDR3 is TGCGCCAGCAGCTCGCAGTTCAATGAGCAGTTCTTC. The whole variable domain, remainder taken from reference TRBV5-1 and TRBJ2-1, is KAGVTQTPRYLIKTRGQQVTLSCSPISGHRSVSWYQQTPGQGLQFLFEYFSETQRNKGNFPGRFSGRQFSNSRSEMNVSTLELGDSALYLCASSSQFNEQFFGPGTRLTVL.

This chain links TRBV29-1 with TRBJ2-7; perhaps D is TRBD1 or TRBD2 (5 bases each). This CDR3 has 10 residues. V was clipped by 4 bases and J by 8 bases, with 9 bases between them. The germline V gene encodes CDR1 SQVTM and CDR2 ANQGSEA. The CDR3 DNA reads TGCAGCGTTGGGGACGGAAAGCAGTACTTC. Translated: CSVGDGKQYF.

In this sample, this clonotype turned up many times. The chain recombines TRBV15 with TRBJ2-1, with TRBD1 matching 7 bases. CDR1 LNHNV and CDR2 YYDKDF come from the germline V gene (reference sequence). The CDR3 runs to 13 residues. The ends lost 5 bases at V and 8 bases at J; junction bases unmatched: 6. CDR3: CATSPRQGDEQFF. In DNA form, the CDR3 reads TGTGCCACCAGCCCCCGACAGGGCGATGAGCAGTTCTTC.